The clone carrying this T cell receptor (beta chain) has more than one count but fewer than ten. Using immunoSEQ multiplex PCR, the repertoire was profiled, and TCRdb retains in-frame clones only, with some absent. The table records over 4,000 clones, 89% of them present only once. The entry originates in a study of pediatric ulcerative colitis. V lost 1 base to trimming and J lost 8 bases, with 14 bases between them. Germline CDR1 is SNHLY and CDR2 is FYNNEI. The CDR3 has 14 amino acids. The TCR sequence derives from a boy aged 5-17 years with mild ulcerative colitis. The rearrangement joins TRBV2 to TRBJ1-2, with D unclear. Sequencing was done on a sample of blood. Here the CDR3 reads CASSEGGMSWGYTF. For the CDR3, the DNA is TGTGCCAGCAGTGAAGGTGGCATGTCCTGGGGCTACACCTTC.